The clone carrying this T cell receptor (beta chain) was counted only a few times. The antigen is not known. Some clones are missing from TCRdb's copy, which holds only in-frame ones; the method was immunoSEQ multiplex PCR. The sample has about 14,000 clones; around four fifths are singletons. This entry belongs to a study of tumor-infiltrating lymphocytes in localized non-small cell lung cancer. Study-wide points: Immunotypes IM1 and IM2 had similar TCR-derived T-cell fractions. Compared with uninvolved lung, tumors showed higher T cell infiltration by TCRbeta sequencing. Not all patients were TCR sequenced, owing to tissue quantity. Tumor T-cell fraction was not associated with recurrence-free survival.

Trimming shortened V by 3 bases and J by 8 bases, and 4 bases separated the two germline ends. CDR1 is MGHRA, CDR2 YSYEKL, per germline. The CDR3 totals 11 residues. The chain recombines TRBV4-1 with TRBJ1-4; unclear D gene. This TCR derives from a human donor with non-small cell lung cancer. Sequenced input: lung tumor tissue. DNA of the CDR3: TGCGCCAGCAGCCAGGGGGAAAAACTGTTTTTT. Its protein product is CASSQGEKLFF.